A selection of T cell receptor beta chains follows, all from one sample in a study of CD8+CD57+ T cells in acquired aplastic anemia. One entry per CDR3 protein, called by TCRdb with MiXCR from the reads. The sample has 250,000 to 300,000 distinct CDR3 sequences, 56% seen once. Input material: sorted CD4+, CD8+, or CD8+CD57+ T cells (not recorded which) from PBMCs. The receptors here all came from a human donor with aplastic anemia. The CDR3 runs from the conserved cysteine through the conserved F or W. D genes are given only for firm matches. Only part of the rows carry a size: once, few, many, or a class if the clone is expanded.

length	V	D	J	size	DNA	CDR3
13	TRBV3-1	NA	TRBJ1-6	NA	TGTGCCTGCAGCCAAGGTCCGGGGAGGTCAGCTCACTTT	CACSQGPGRSAHF
14	TRBV29-1	TRBD1	TRBJ2-2	NA	TGCAGCGTAACGACAGGGGCGAGCACCGGGGAGCTGTTTTTT	CSVTTGASTGELFF
14	TRBV7-2	TRBD2	TRBJ2-3	NA	TGTGCCAGCAGCATGGGGACTAGAGGCGATACGCAGTATTTT	CASSMGTRGDTQYF
17	TRBV25-1	NA	TRBJ2-5	NA	TGTGCCAGCAGTGAACCCGAGCGGGCTCTAATCCAAGAGACCCAGTACTTC	CASSEPERALIQETQYF
14	TRBV9	TRBD2	TRBJ2-7	NA	TGCGCCAGCAGCTTGGATCCTAGCGGGGGTGAGCAGTACTTC	CASSLDPSGGEQYF
13	TRBV20-1	TRBD1	TRBJ1-1	NA	TGCAGTGCTAGAGAGGGGACAGACACTGAAGCTTTCTTT	CSAREGTDTEAFF
15	TRBV10-3	NA	TRBJ2-5	NA	TGTGCCATCAGTGAAGGGTCCTCGTACCAAGAGACCCAGTACTTC	CAISEGSSYQETQYF
15	TRBV6-5	TRBD1	TRBJ2-7	many	TGTGCCAGCAGTTTCCTGGACAGGGGGCCCTACGAGCAGTACTTC	CASSFLDRGPYEQYF
15	TRBV7-9	TRBD1	TRBJ2-2	NA	TGTGCCAGCTGTTACGGGACAGCCGACACCGGGGAGCTGTTTTTT	CASCYGTADTGELFF
13	TRBV20-1	TRBD1	TRBJ1-6	NA	TGCAGTGTTAAGGGACAGAATAATTCACCCCTCCACTTT	CSVKGQNNSPLHF
13	TRBV6-5	NA	TRBJ2-7	NA	TGTGCCAGCAGTCTATCCCCCGCCTACGAGCAGTACTTC	CASSLSPAYEQYF
12	TRBV6-5	NA	TRBJ1-2	many	TGTGCCAGCCAGGGGACATTTGATGGCTACACCTTC	CASQGTFDGYTF
14	TRBV2	NA	TRBJ2-1	NA	TGTGCCAGCAGTGAAAGGTCGGTTTTAAATGAGCAGTTCTTC	CASSERSVLNEQFF
11	TRBV29-1	TRBD1	TRBJ1-1	NA	TGCAGCGTGGAGACAGGGGCAGAAGCTTTCTTT	CSVETGAEAFF
16	TRBV19	TRBD1	TRBJ1-1	many	TGTGCCAGTAGTCTCAGGACAGGGGTTTTGAGGACTGAAGCTTTCTTT	CASSLRTGVLRTEAFF
13	TRBV5-8	NA	TRBJ2-5	many	TGTGCCAGCAGCCCGAGAGCCGACAGAGCCCAGTACTTC	CASSPRADRAQYF
14	TRBV24-1	NA	TRBJ2-2	NA	TGTGCCACCAGTCAACCTGGGGGCGCCGGGGAGCTGTTTTTT	CATSQPGGAGELFF
13	TRBV7-7	NA	TRBJ2-7	many	TGTGCCAGCAGCTTAGAAGCGGGCTACGAGCAGTACTTC	CASSLEAGYEQYF
15	TRBV4-2	TRBD2	TRBJ2-1	many	TGTGCCAGCAGCCCCGGGACTAGCGGGAGCCCTGAGCAGTTCTTC	CASSPGTSGSPEQFF
17	TRBV20-1	TRBD2	TRBJ2-1	NA	TGCAGTGCTAGACCACTACTAGCGGGAGGGACCTACAATGAGCAGTTCTTC	CSARPLLAGGTYNEQFF
16	TRBV5-1	NA	TRBJ1-1	NA	TGCGCCAGCAGCTTGGGGTCTGGGATGTTGAACACTGAAGCTTTCTTT	CASSLGSGMLNTEAFF
14	TRBV7-8	NA	TRBJ1-5	NA	TGTGCCAGCAGCTTAAGCCCACGTGGACAGCCCCAGCATTTT	CASSLSPRGQPQHF
11	TRBV6-1	NA	TRBJ2-1	many	TGTGCCAGCAAGGGGTTCGATGAGCAGTTCTTC	CASKGFDEQFF
13	TRBV12-3/TRBV12-4	NA	TRBJ2-5	many	TGTGCCAGCAGCTTAGGACAGTTCGAGACCCAGTACTTC	CASSLGQFETQYF
16	TRBV5-1	TRBD1	TRBJ1-3	NA	TGCGCCAGCAGCTTAGGGGGTCGGCAGGGGGCGACCACCATATATTTT	CASSLGGRQGATTIYF
14	TRBV7-9	NA	TRBJ1-1	NA	TGTGCCAGCAGCTCACCTAGTGAAAACACTGAAGCTTTCTTT	CASSSPSENTEAFF
14	TRBV11-2	NA	TRBJ1-3	many	TGTGCCAGCAGCTTAGATCGGCTCGGAAACACCATATATTTT	CASSLDRLGNTIYF
15	TRBV7-2	NA	TRBJ2-7	NA	TGTGCCAGCTCACCATCGGCGGGAACTCCCTACGAGCAGTACTTC	CASSPSAGTPYEQYF
13	TRBV7-6	NA	TRBJ2-3	NA	TGTGCCGTCGCGGGACGCCACGCAGATACGCAGTATTTT	CAVAGRHADTQYF
15	TRBV7-9	NA	TRBJ1-1	NA	TGTGCCAGCAGCTTAGCGCGATGGAGGGACACTGAAGCTTTCTTT	CASSLARWRDTEAFF
14	TRBV2	NA	TRBJ2-2	NA	TGTGCCAGCAGCCTAAATTCGGACACCGGGGAGCTGTTTTTT	CASSLNSDTGELFF
16	TRBV15	TRBD1	TRBJ2-7	NA	TGTGCCACCAGCAGAGCTGCCGGGACAGGGGGCTACGAGCAGTACTTC	CATSRAAGTGGYEQYF
13	TRBV10-2	TRBD2	TRBJ2-7	NA	TGCACCCCTGGTGCGGGAGTTCTCCACGAGCAGTACTTC	CTPGAGVLHEQYF
15	TRBV11-2	NA	TRBJ1-6	NA	TGTGCCAGCAGCTTAGTTCCAGGGTTGGGTTCACCCCTCCACTTT	CASSLVPGLGSPLHF
15	TRBV5-1	NA	TRBJ1-6	NA	TGCGCCAGCAGCTTGGGCGGGGATCGTAATTCACCCCTCCACTTT	CASSLGGDRNSPLHF
15	TRBV7-2	NA	TRBJ2-7	NA	TGTGCCAGCAGCTTAGCGCGGCGTGGGGCCTACGAGCAGTACTTC	CASSLARRGAYEQYF
12	TRBV10-3	NA	TRBJ2-1	many	TGTGCCAGCGGGGGCGACCTCTATGAGCAGTTCTTC	CASGGDLYEQFF
14	TRBV6-1	TRBD1	TRBJ2-1	NA	TGTGCCAGCAGTGAAGGACAGGGAGACAATGAGCAGTTCTTC	CASSEGQGDNEQFF
17	TRBV7-9	TRBD2	TRBJ2-1	once	TGTGCCAGCAGTGAATCATACCGGGGACTAGCGGGGGCTGAGCAGTTCTTC	CASSESYRGLAGAEQFF
14	TRBV7-8	NA	TRBJ2-3	few	TGTGCCAGCAGCTCCCAGCGGAGCACAGATACGCAGTATTTT	CASSSQRSTDTQYF
16	TRBV19	NA	TRBJ2-1	many	TGTGCCAGTAGCACACCCTTGGGGGAGCCCTACAATGAGCAGTTCTTC	CASSTPLGEPYNEQFF
13	TRBV5-5	TRBD1	TRBJ2-7	many	TGTGCCAGCAGCACTGGGGACAGCTACGAGCAGTACTTC	CASSTGDSYEQYF
14	TRBV3-1	NA	TRBJ2-2	once	TGTGCCAGCAGCCAAGTATTGGGGTCCGGGGAGCTGTTTTTT	CASSQVLGSGELFF
14	TRBV7-2	NA	TRBJ2-3	many	TGTGCCAGCAGCTCGACAACTAGCACAGATACGCAGTATTTT	CASSSTTSTDTQYF
13	TRBV10-3	NA	TRBJ2-7	NA	TGTGCCATCAGTGAGTCCACTCGGGGCGAGCAGTACTTC	CAISESTRGEQYF
15	TRBV7-3	NA	TRBJ1-2	once	TGTGCCAGCAGCTTAACGGGTTTTAGAGGCTATGGCTACACCTTC	CASSLTGFRGYGYTF